Shown below are 22 T cell receptor beta chains from a single sample sequenced in a study of T cells in localized non-small cell lung cancer (dated by TCRdb to the early 2020s). Library preparation was by the immunoSEQ multiplex PCR assay. TCRdb holds this immuneACCESS table with in-frame rearrangements only. Some clones are missing; in checked studies, unresolved V genes explain under half, and the rest has no known cause. Present in this sample are around 26,000 clones, 81% of which were seen just once. The ten most abundant clones make up approximately 9.6% of the sample. The sequenced sample was peripheral blood, obtained before any cancer treatment. The receptor set was obtained from a man between 40 and 70 years old with stage III squamous cell lung carcinoma.

V and J are TRBV5-1 and TRBJ2-3; D not certain. Germline assignment: CDR1 SGHRS and CDR2 YFSETQ. Trimming left V 0 bases short and J 1 base short, with 9 bases between. CDR3 length equals 15 residues. For the CDR3, the DNA is TGCGCCAGCAGCTTGGAAGGCAGACGCACAGATACGCAGTATTTT. It translates to CASSLEGRRTDTQYF.

The V and J genes are TRBV19 and TRBJ1-6; 8 bases match TRBD1. The CDR3 spans 14 residues. Germline loops: CDR1 LNHDA, CDR2 SQIVND (reference sequence). With 9 bases clipped from V and 7 bases from J, the junction kept 8 bases outside the gene matches. Here the CDR3 reads CASVDRGRNSPLHF. The CDR3 DNA sequence: TGTGCCAGCGTTGACAGGGGCCGAAATTCACCCCTCCACTTT.

This chain links TRBV4-1 with TRBJ1-4; D is unclear. From germline, CDR1 is MGHRA and CDR2 YSYEKL. Trimming took 7 bases from V and 8 from J, leaving 11 bases between them. The CDR3 is 12 residues long. The CDR3 DNA reads TGCGCCAGCACCAAATCGGGGGAAAAACTGTTTTTT. Translating it yields CASTKSGEKLFF.

The chain employs TRBV15 and TRBJ1-5; no reliable D call. The CDR3 covers 13 residues. CDR1 is LNHNV and CDR2 is YYDKDF in the germline V gene (reference sequence). The germline V and J ends were trimmed by 4 bases and 4 bases, with 8 bases remaining between them. In DNA, the CDR3 is TGTGCCACCAGCAAGATTGAGAATCAGCCCCAGCATTTT. It codes for CATSKIENQPQHF.

The CDR3 protein is CASSLQGGQHSVQYF. The CDR3 nucleotides are TGTGCCAGCAGCCTACAGGGGGGACAGCATTCGGTGCAGTACTTC. The genes are TRBV7-3 and TRBJ2-7; 8 bases are a match to TRBD1. The germline CDR1 and CDR2 sequences are SGHTA and FQGTGA. The CDR3 sequence is 15 residues long. The junction had 15 bases not matched to a gene; V was cut back by 5 bases and J by 9 bases.

This chain connects TRBV2 to TRBJ2-7, with TRBD1 as a possible D gene (6 bases). This CDR3 has 13 amino acids. Trimming stripped 5 bases from V and 0 bases from J, with 8 bases between. The germline V gene has CDR1 SNHLY and CDR2 FYNNEI. The CDR3 DNA is TGTGCCAGCAGTTTGACAGGCTCCTACGAGCAGTACGTC. Protein product: CASSLTGSYEQYV.

The chain couples TRBV6-5 to TRBJ2-1, with D perhaps matching TRBD2 (6 bases). The CDR3 is 16 amino acids. The germline V gene encodes CDR1 MNHEY and CDR2 SVGAGI. Trimming took 4 bases from V and 4 from J, leaving 17 bases between them. This chain's CDR3 is CASSSPWRAGYNEQFF. DNA of the CDR3: TGTGCCAGCAGTTCGCCCTGGAGGGCGGGTTACAATGAGCAGTTCTTC.

V and J are TRBV15 and TRBJ2-4, with 8 nucleotides matching TRBD1. J lost 7 bases, V lost 0 bases, and 5 bases had no gene match. This CDR3 contains 15 residues. Germline-derived CDR1 and CDR2 are LNHNV and YYDKDF (reference sequence). The CDR3 region is CATSRDPDRDNIQYF. The CDR3 nucleotides are TGTGCCACCAGCAGAGACCCGGACAGGGACAACATTCAGTACTTC. Complete variable domain (other parts from reference TRBV15 and TRBJ2-4): DAMVIQNPRYQVTQFGKPVTLSCSQTLNHNVMYWYQQKSSQAPKLLFHYYDKDFNNEADTPDNFQSRRPNTSFCFLDIRSPGLGDTAMYLCATSRDPDRDNIQYFGAGTRLSVL.

The V and J genes are TRBV29-1 and TRBJ2-5, with a possible D match to TRBD2 (7 bases). The V and J ends lost 6 bases and 5 bases respectively, with 16 bases between them. The germline CDR1 and CDR2 sequences are SQVTM and ANQGSEA. The CDR3 runs to 13 residues. The CDR3 is CSVLTGGRETQYF. The CDR3 DNA follows: TGCAGCGTGCTGACCGGGGGGCGGGAGACCCAGTACTTC. Full variable domain (outside the CDR3, taken from reference TRBV29-1 and TRBJ2-5): SAVISQKPSRDICQRGTSLTIQCQVDSQVTMMFWYRQQPGQSLTLIATANQGSEATYESGFVIDKFPISRPNLTFSTLTVSNMSPEDSSIYLCSVLTGGRETQYFGPGTRLLVL.

The chain recombines TRBV4-1 with TRBJ2-4; TRBD2 matches at 7 bases. Germline V gene lookup returns CDR1 MGHRA and CDR2 YSYEKL. The CDR3 has 17 amino acids. The J segment lost 2 bases and the V segment lost 0 bases, leaving 7 bases of the junction unmatched. CDR3: CASSQDLAALPKNIQYF. The DNA for the CDR3 is TGCGCCAGCAGCCAAGACCTAGCGGCCCTCCCCAAAAACATTCAGTACTTC.

The rearrangement joins TRBV11-2 to TRBJ2-7, with D possibly being TRBD2 (6 bases). The CDR3 is made up of 16 amino acids. CDR1 is SGHAT, CDR2 FQNNGV, per germline. The V end was cut by 0 bases, the J end by 2 bases, with 14 bases between. In DNA, the CDR3 is TGTGCCAGCAGCTTAGATGGGCGGGAAAACCCCTACGAGCAGTACTTC. Translated: CASSLDGRENPYEQYF.

The chain links TRBV5-4 to TRBJ2-3; 11 positions agree with TRBD2. The CDR3 sequence is 16 residues long. Germline assignment: CDR1 SGHNT and CDR2 YYREEE (reference sequence). The J segment lost 2 bases and the V segment lost 2 bases, leaving 4 bases of the junction unmatched. CDR3 loop: CASSFRLAGNTDTQYF. CDR3 sequence (DNA): TGTGCCAGCAGCTTCCGACTAGCGGGGAACACAGATACGCAGTATTTT.

The chain joins TRBV9 to TRBJ2-2; no clear D gene. The CDR3 contains 14 residues. Trimming cost V 2 bases and J 7 bases, with 12 bases left between them. Germline CDR1 SGDLS, CDR2 YYNGEE. This CDR3 is CASSVAGQDGELFF. In nucleotides, the CDR3 is TGTGCCAGCAGCGTGGCCGGCCAGGACGGGGAGCTGTTTTTT.

The genes are TRBV6-5 and TRBJ1-5; D is undetermined. CDR1 and CDR2 (germline): MNHEY, SVGAGI. This CDR3 contains 13 residues. Trimming took off 6 bases at V and 5 bases at J, with 11 bases between the two ends. The CDR3 DNA follows: TGTGCCAGCAGGGATGGATTCGATCAGCCCCAGCATTTT. Translated: CASRDGFDQPQHF.

This chain uses TRBV28 with TRBJ2-3; 10 positions agree with TRBD2. Trimming removed 6 bases from V and 2 bases from J; junction bases left unmatched: 5. The CDR3 contains 15 residues. Germline V CDR1 and CDR2: MDHEN, SYDVKM. CDR3 sequence: CASSKLAGNTDTQYF. DNA for the CDR3: TGTGCCAGCAGCAAACTAGCGGGAAACACAGATACGCAGTATTTT.

This clone has only a few counts. This chain connects TRBV6-5 to TRBJ2-2, with D possibly being TRBD2 (6 bases). From germline, CDR1 is MNHEY and CDR2 SVGAGI. The CDR3 has 13 residues. The V end lost 4 bases, the J end lost 8 bases, and 11 bases lay between the germline ends. CDR3 in amino acids: CASSFLASGELFF. The CDR3 DNA reads TGTGCCAGCAGTTTCCTAGCGTCTGGGGAGCTGTTTTTT.

A few counts support this clone. This rearrangement joins TRBV19 to TRBJ1-1; D may be TRBD1 (6 bases). V shed 5 bases and J shed 4 bases, with 17 bases lying between them. CDR3 length: 15 residues. Per germline, CDR1 LNHDA and CDR2 SQIVND (reference sequence). CDR3 DNA: TGTGCCAGTAGTCCTCCGGCAGGGGTTATCACTGAAGCTTTCTTT. Its protein is CASSPPAGVITEAFF.

This sequence joins TRBV28 and TRBJ1-2, with 8 bases fitting TRBD1. There are 15 residues in the CDR3. The V segment lost 2 bases and the J segment 12 bases; nucleotides outside the gene matches: 14. Germline-derived CDR1 and CDR2 are MDHEN and SYDVKM. CDR3 sequence: CASSLSGQGGAKHTF. The CDR3 DNA is TGTGCCAGCAGTTTAAGCGGACAGGGCGGTGCAAAGCACACCTTC.

V usage is TRBV5-1 and J usage is TRBJ1-5; tentative D call: TRBD1 (5 bases). V lost 0 bases, J lost 6 bases, and 13 bases lay in between. The CDR3 is 15 residues long. CDR1 and CDR2 (germline): SGHRS, YFSETQ. CDR3: CASSLEPREGQPQHF. The CDR3 DNA sequence: TGCGCCAGCAGCTTGGAACCCAGGGAGGGTCAGCCCCAGCATTTT.

The chain is built from TRBV14 and TRBJ2-5; D may correspond to TRBD1 or TRBD2 (5 bases each). This CDR3 has 15 residues. CDR1 SGHDN and CDR2 FVKESK come from the germline V gene. V was pared by 3 bases and J by 4 bases, with 15 bases between. The CDR3 nucleotides read TGTGCCAGCAGCCACCGACGGGGAAGGGGAGAGACCCAGTACTTC. Translating it yields CASSHRRGRGETQYF.

The V gene is TRBV7-9, the J gene TRBJ2-1; 8 positions agree with TRBD1. Germline CDR1 SEHNR, CDR2 FQNEAQ (reference sequence). Unmatched junction bases numbered 12, after V lost 5 bases and J lost 6 bases. The CDR3 is 16 residues long. CDR3 residues: CASSGTGTGVSNEQFF. CDR3 bases: TGTGCCAGCAGCGGAACCGGGACAGGAGTGTCCAATGAGCAGTTCTTC.

This chain links TRBV7-2 with TRBJ1-2; D remains ambiguous. The CDR3 runs to 14 residues. CDR1 and CDR2 (germline): SGHTA, FQGNSA. The ends were cut back, 6 bases at V and 5 bases at J, with 16 bases in the middle. CDR3 coding DNA: TGTGCCAGCAGTTCAAGCCCCGGCCCGTATGGCTACACCTTC. It translates to CASSSSPGPYGYTF.